One and the same sample provided the 27 T cell receptor beta chains below, sequenced in a study of blood T cell repertoires in COVID-19. Here immunoSEQ multiplex PCR was the method, and the copy in TCRdb shows in-frame clones only, minus some. Of some 170,000 clones in the sample, about 85% were seen once. The specimen sequenced was peripheral blood. These receptors came from a woman aged 60-75 years with acute or convalescent COVID-19.

The J gene is TRBJ1-1, the V gene TRBV6-5; 7 bases line up with TRBD1. V dropped 5 bases and J dropped 3; count of bases not matched to a gene: 6. CDR3 length equals 14 residues. Germline assignment: CDR1 MNHEY and CDR2 SVGAGI. CDR3 sequence: CASSLQTGHTEAFF. CDR3 in DNA: TGTGCCAGCAGTCTCCAGACAGGGCACACTGAAGCTTTCTTT.

This chain links TRBV2 with TRBJ2-1; tentative D call: TRBD2 (6 bases). With 7 bases removed from V and 2 bases from J, the gap between germline ends came to 18 bases. Germline lookup yields CDR1 SNHLY and CDR2 FYNNEI. This CDR3 region has 16 residues. The CDR3 coding sequence is TGTGCCAGCAACCCCCAGCGGGTGAGGACCTACAATGAGCAGTTCTTC. It yields the protein CASNPQRVRTYNEQFF.

The rearrangement uses TRBV10-3 and TRBJ1-2; no firm D call. This CDR3 has 12 amino acids. Between the trimmed V and J ends, which lost 0 bases and 7 bases, there was a span of 6 bases. CDR1 and CDR2 from the germline V gene are ENHRY and SYGVKD. CDR3 loop: CAISESNTGYTF. CDR3 bases: TGTGCCATCAGTGAGTCAAACACTGGCTACACCTTC.

This clone came up once. This chain joins TRBV19 and TRBJ2-2; 7 bases agree with TRBD2. This CDR3 spans 16 amino acids. V was clipped by 3 bases and J by 1 base; unmatched bases: 5. Germline CDR1 reads LNHDA; CDR2 reads SQIVND (reference sequence). CDR3 in amino acids: CASSITASGNTGELFF. The CDR3 coding sequence is TGTGCCAGTAGTATTACGGCTAGCGGGAACACCGGGGAGCTGTTTTTT.

The chain couples TRBV11-2 to TRBJ1-1; 7 bases are shared with TRBD1. With 1 base clipped from V and 10 bases from J, the junction kept 6 bases outside the gene matches. This CDR3 is 13 amino acids long. Germline V gene sequence: CDR1 SGHAT, CDR2 FQNNGV. The CDR3 DNA sequence: TGTGCCAGCAGCTTAGTGTCGAGGGGGCTAGCTTTCTTT. As protein: CASSLVSRGLAFF.

With respect to this clone: This sample also contains other DNA sequences that code for the same CDR3. The rearrangement uses TRBV28 and TRBJ1-2, with D hard to call. Germline CDR1 is MDHEN and CDR2 is SYDVKM. The CDR3 extends over 14 amino acids. Trimming cost V 7 bases and J 0 bases, with 12 bases left between them. In DNA form, the CDR3 reads TGTGCCAGCACCCAAGCCCTGGCTAACTATGGCTACACCTTC. As protein: CASTQALANYGYTF.

This clone was picked up a small number of times. This rearrangement joins TRBV6-1 to TRBJ1-6, with D unresolved. V dropped 0 bases and J dropped 9 bases, with 9 bases sitting between them. The CDR3 length is 14 residues. CDR1 is MNHNS and CDR2 is SASEGT in the germline V gene. CDR3 sequence: CASSEARKFSPLHF. The CDR3 DNA reads as TGTGCCAGCAGTGAAGCGCGCAAATTTTCACCCCTCCACTTT.

The genes are TRBV11-1 and TRBJ1-2; tentatively, D is TRBD1 (5 bases). From germline, CDR1 is SGHAT and CDR2 FQDESV (reference sequence). The CDR3 totals 12 residues. Deletions cut 3 bases from V and 6 bases from J, with 8 bases between. The CDR3 spells CASSFQGDGYTF. Here the CDR3 DNA reads TGTGCCAGCAGCTTTCAGGGTGATGGCTACACCTTC.

The V gene is TRBV2, the J gene TRBJ1-1; a possible D gene is TRBD1 (5 bases). The CDR3 runs to 14 residues. Germline CDR1 reads SNHLY; CDR2 reads FYNNEI. The V gene lost 10 bases and the J gene lost 0 bases, with 15 bases spanning the gap. DNA for the CDR3: TGTGCCACCTCACCCAGGGCCTTGAACACTGAAGCTTTCTTT. Protein: CATSPRALNTEAFF.

The sample holds one count of this clone. The chain carries TRBV7-8 and TRBJ2-1; the match to TRBD1 covers 8 bases. Trimming cost V 5 bases and J 15 bases; bases outside gene matches: 9. CDR3 size: 12 residues. Germline loops: CDR1 SGHVS, CDR2 FQNEAQ. CDR3 in DNA: TGTGCCAGCAGCGTCGACAGGGGCTATATGTTCTTC. It encodes CASSVDRGYMFF.

This clone has only one observation. V is TRBV7-9 and J is TRBJ2-6; D is possibly TRBD2 (6 bases). Trimming cost V 1 base and J 1 base, with 11 bases left between them. The CDR3 has 17 amino acids. From germline, CDR1 is SEHNR and CDR2 FQNEAQ (reference sequence). The CDR3 nucleotides read TGTGCCAGCAGCTTAGTCGGGGGAATATCTGGGGCCAACGTCCTGACTTTC. Translated: CASSLVGGISGANVLTF.

The table lists this clone with a few counts. The chain recombines TRBV18 with TRBJ2-3, with TRBD1 identical over 7 bases. Germline CDR1 is KGHSH and CDR2 is LQKENI. The CDR3 runs to 17 residues. V trimming: 2 bases; J trimming: 1 base; junction bases outside the gene matches: 9. The CDR3 DNA is TGTGCCAGCTCACCAGACAGACAGGGTGATGGCACAGATACGCAGTATTTT. Protein: CASSPDRQGDGTDTQYF.

This chain joins TRBV28 and TRBJ1-2; weak D call: TRBD1 (5 bases). Trimming cost V 8 bases and J 8 bases, with 21 bases left between them. There are 14 residues in the CDR3. Germline V gene lookup returns CDR1 MDHEN and CDR2 SYDVKM. Here the CDR3 reads CASAGFGQLWGYTF. The CDR3 nucleotides read TGTGCCAGCGCAGGGTTTGGGCAATTGTGGGGCTACACCTTC.

This clone was detected once. CDR3 bases: TGTGCCAGAAGCATCAGACAGGGAGCCACTTGCAATCAGCCCCAGCATTTT. Translating it yields CARSIRQGATCNQPQHF. The chain combines TRBV5-3 with TRBJ1-5, with 7 positions matching TRBD1. TRBV5-3 is recorded as an ORF, its role being uncertain. With V trimmed by 4 bases and J by 2 bases, 12 bases remained unmatched. The CDR3 loop spans 17 amino acids.

The V and J genes are TRBV14 and TRBJ2-7, with TRBD1 matching 10 bases. The CDR3 is made up of 14 amino acids. Losses at the gene ends were 4 bases for V and 4 bases for J; bases not matched to a gene: 4. Germline-derived CDR1 and CDR2 are SGHDN and FVKESK. Written as DNA, the CDR3 is TGTGCCAGCAGCCCCGGGACAGGGGATTACGAGCAGTACTTC. It is translated as CASSPGTGDYEQYF.

The gene calls are TRBV19 and TRBJ1-4; 7 nucleotides line up with TRBD1. The germline CDR1 and CDR2 sequences are LNHDA and SQIVND (reference sequence). The CDR3 has 14 residues. The V gene end was trimmed by 4 bases and the J gene end by 8 bases; junction bases not matched to a gene: 7. CDR3 residues: CASSTGTVSEKLFF. CDR3 sequence (DNA): TGTGCCAGTAGTACCGGGACAGTGTCCGAAAAACTGTTTTTT. The variable domain in full, completed from reference TRBV19 and TRBJ1-4, reads DGGITQSPKYLFRKEGQNVTLSCEQNLNHDAMYWYRQDPGQGLRLIYYSQIVNDFQKGDIAEGYSVSREKKESFPLTVTSAQKNPTAFYLCASSTGTVSEKLFFGSGTQLSVL.

V is TRBV7-9 and J is TRBJ1-6; 9 bases are shared with TRBD1. V was clipped by 1 base and J by 9 bases; unmatched bases: 4. From germline, CDR1 is SEHNR and CDR2 FQNEAQ (reference sequence). CDR3 length: 15 amino acids. The CDR3 reads CASSLDGTGSSPLHF. The CDR3 nucleotides are TGTGCCAGCAGCTTAGACGGGACAGGGAGTTCACCCCTCCACTTT.

The rearrangement joins TRBV9 to TRBJ1-2; D is uncertain. Germline V gives CDR1 SGDLS, CDR2 YYNGEE. This CDR3 contains 14 residues. V lost 0 bases to trimming and J lost 2 bases, with 8 bases between them. Written as DNA, the CDR3 is TGTGCCAGCAGCGTAGACAGCACAAACTATGGCTACACCTTC. It translates to CASSVDSTNYGYTF.

The chain uses TRBV9 and TRBJ2-1, with 7 bases identical to TRBD1. Germline CDR1 reads SGDLS; CDR2 reads YYNGEE. The ends lost 1 base at V and 4 bases at J; junction bases unmatched: 2. This CDR3 is 14 amino acids long. The CDR3 nucleotides read TGTGCCAGCAGCGTACAGGGGGTATACAATGAGCAGTTCTTC. Protein sequence: CASSVQGVYNEQFF. The full variable domain, rest sourced from reference TRBV9 and TRBJ2-1, is DSGVTQTPKHLITATGQRVTLRCSPRSGDLSVYWYQQSLDQGLQFLIQYYNGEERAKGNILERFSAQQFPDLHSELNLSSLELGDSALYFCASSVQGVYNEQFFGPGTRLTVL.

J is TRBJ1-5 and V is TRBV19, with D uncertain. The CDR3 loop spans 16 amino acids. In germline, CDR1 is LNHDA, CDR2 SQIVND (reference sequence). V dropped 7 bases and J dropped 2 bases, with 18 bases sitting between them. CDR3 amino acids: CASKSPVPSGNQPQHF. The CDR3 DNA is TGTGCCAGTAAGTCACCGGTTCCTTCGGGCAATCAGCCCCAGCATTTT.

The chain combines TRBV14 with TRBJ1-2, with TRBD1 identical over 7 bases. This CDR3 has 16 residues. Losses at the gene ends were 0 bases for V and 7 bases for J; bases not matched to a gene: 11. From germline, CDR1 is SGHDN and CDR2 FVKESK. CDR3 loop: CASSQDLGTDLRGYTF. CDR3 coding DNA: TGTGCCAGCAGCCAAGATCTAGGGACAGACTTGCGTGGCTACACCTTC.

The CDR3 DNA sequence: TGTGCCAGCAGTTTAGAGGGAGGCCTACCCTACGAGCAGTACTTC. Translation: CASSLEGGLPYEQYF. The chain links TRBV28 to TRBJ2-7, with D perhaps matching TRBD2 (6 bases). Germline V gives CDR1 MDHEN, CDR2 SYDVKM. V was shortened by 2 bases and J by 2 bases, with 13 bases between the two germline ends. The CDR3 is made up of 15 amino acids.

The CDR3 DNA sequence: TGTGCCAGCAGCCAAGCGGAGGGCCTTGCAGAGACCCAGTACTTC. Translating it yields CASSQAEGLAETQYF. The chain uses TRBV4-2 and TRBJ2-5; TRBD2 might be the D (6 bases). V was trimmed by 1 base and J by 4 bases, leaving 13 bases between them. CDR3 size: 15 residues. Germline V gene lookup returns CDR1 LGHNA and CDR2 YNFKEQ.

This chain connects TRBV9 to TRBJ1-2, with TRBD1 matching 7 bases. The CDR3 length is 13 residues. V was pared by 3 bases and J by 6 bases, with 5 bases of the junction left unmatched. Looked up from germline, CDR1 is SGDLS and CDR2 is YYNGEE. This CDR3 is CASSARQGDGYTF. CDR3 sequence (DNA): TGTGCCAGCAGCGCTCGACAGGGTGATGGCTACACCTTC.

This rearrangement joins TRBV5-4 to TRBJ1-5; unclear D gene. Germline assignment: CDR1 SGHNT and CDR2 YYREEE (reference sequence). Trimming cost V 0 bases and J 7 bases, with 5 bases left between them. CDR3 length equals 12 residues. The CDR3 loop is CASSLDRQPQHF. The CDR3 DNA reads as TGTGCCAGCAGCTTGGACCGGCAGCCCCAGCATTTT. Filled out from reference TRBV5-4 and TRBJ1-5, the complete variable domain reads ETGVTQSPTHLIKTRGQQVTLRCSSQSGHNTVSWYQQALGQGPQFIFQYYREEENGRGNFPPRFSGLQFPNYSSELNVNALELDDSALYLCASSLDRQPQHFGDGTRLSIL.

This clone was counted a few times. This rearrangement joins TRBV7-6 to TRBJ1-5; no firm D call. V dropped 4 bases and J dropped 6 bases, with 10 bases sitting between them. Germline lookup yields CDR1 SGHVS and CDR2 FNYEAQ. The CDR3 has 13 amino acids. CDR3 nucleotides: TGTGCCAGCAGCTCACATCAGCGTCAGCCCCAGCATTTT. Translation gives CASSSHQRQPQHF.

V usage is TRBV6-1 and J usage is TRBJ1-2; 9 positions match TRBD1. Per the germline V gene, CDR1 is MNHNS and CDR2 is SASEGT. This CDR3 spans 14 amino acids. V lost 7 bases to trimming and J lost 5 bases; unmatched junction nucleotides: 8. The CDR3 reads CASTRTGDLYGYTF. CDR3 in DNA: TGTGCCAGCACCCGGACAGGGGACCTTTATGGCTACACCTTC.